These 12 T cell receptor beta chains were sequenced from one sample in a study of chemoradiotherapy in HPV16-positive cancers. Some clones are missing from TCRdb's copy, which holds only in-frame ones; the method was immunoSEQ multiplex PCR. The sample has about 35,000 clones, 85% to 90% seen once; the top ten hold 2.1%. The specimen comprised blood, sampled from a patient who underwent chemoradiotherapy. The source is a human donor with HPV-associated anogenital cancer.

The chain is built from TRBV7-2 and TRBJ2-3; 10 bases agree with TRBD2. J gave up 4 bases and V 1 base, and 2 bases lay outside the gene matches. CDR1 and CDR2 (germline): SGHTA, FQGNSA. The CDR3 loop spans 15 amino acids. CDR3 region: CASSLVAGGADTQYF. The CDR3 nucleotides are TGTGCCAGCAGCTTAGTAGCGGGGGGTGCAGATACGCAGTATTTT.

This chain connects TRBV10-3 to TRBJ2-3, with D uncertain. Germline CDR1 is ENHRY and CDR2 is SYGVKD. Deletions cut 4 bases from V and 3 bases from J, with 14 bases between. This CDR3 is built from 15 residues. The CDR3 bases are TGTGCCATCAGTGGGGAACAGATTCTAACAGATACGCAGTATTTT. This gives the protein CAISGEQILTDTQYF.

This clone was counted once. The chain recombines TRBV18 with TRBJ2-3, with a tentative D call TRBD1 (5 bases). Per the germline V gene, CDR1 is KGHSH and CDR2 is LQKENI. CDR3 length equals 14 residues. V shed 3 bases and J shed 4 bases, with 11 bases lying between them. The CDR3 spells CASSPNDRSDTQYF. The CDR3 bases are TGTGCCAGCTCACCGAATGACAGATCAGATACGCAGTATTTT.

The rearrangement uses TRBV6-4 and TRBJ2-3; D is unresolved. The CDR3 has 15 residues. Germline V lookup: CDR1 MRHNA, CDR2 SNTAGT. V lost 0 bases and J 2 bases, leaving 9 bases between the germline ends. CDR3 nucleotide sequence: TGTGCCAGCAGTGACTCGAGTTCAAACACAGATACGCAGTATTTT. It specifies CASSDSSSNTDTQYF.

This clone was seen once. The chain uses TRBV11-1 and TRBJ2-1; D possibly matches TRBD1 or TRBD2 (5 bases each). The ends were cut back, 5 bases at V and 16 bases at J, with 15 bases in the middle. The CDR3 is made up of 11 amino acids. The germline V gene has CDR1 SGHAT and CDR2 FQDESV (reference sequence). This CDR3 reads CASSPGTRCFF. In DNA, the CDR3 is TGTGCCAGCAGCCCAGGGACGAGGTGTTTCTTC. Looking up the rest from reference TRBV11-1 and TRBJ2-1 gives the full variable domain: EAEVAQSPRYKITEKSQAVAFWCDPISGHATLYWYRQILGQGPELLVQFQDESVVDDSQLPKDRFSAERLKGVDSTLKIQPAELGDSAMYLCASSPGTRCFFGPGTRLTVL.

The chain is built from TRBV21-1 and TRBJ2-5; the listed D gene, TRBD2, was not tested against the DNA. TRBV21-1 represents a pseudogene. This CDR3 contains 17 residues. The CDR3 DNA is TGTGCCAGCAGCACCCCGAAAGGGACCAAAGGGAGGGAGACCCAGTACTTC. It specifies CASSTPKGTKGRETQYF.

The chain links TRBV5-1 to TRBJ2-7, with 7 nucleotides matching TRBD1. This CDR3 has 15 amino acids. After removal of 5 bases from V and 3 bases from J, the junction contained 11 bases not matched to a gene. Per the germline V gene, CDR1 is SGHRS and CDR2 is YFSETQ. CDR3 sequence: CASRFQGVYLYEQYF. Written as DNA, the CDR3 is TGCGCCAGCAGATTCCAGGGGGTCTACCTCTACGAGCAGTACTTC.

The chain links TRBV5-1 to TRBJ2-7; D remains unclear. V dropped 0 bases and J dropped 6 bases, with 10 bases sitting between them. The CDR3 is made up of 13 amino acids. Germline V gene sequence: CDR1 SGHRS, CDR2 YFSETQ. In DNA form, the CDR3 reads TGCGCCAGCAGCTTGGGGGAACCGGCCGAGCAGTACTTC. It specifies CASSLGEPAEQYF.

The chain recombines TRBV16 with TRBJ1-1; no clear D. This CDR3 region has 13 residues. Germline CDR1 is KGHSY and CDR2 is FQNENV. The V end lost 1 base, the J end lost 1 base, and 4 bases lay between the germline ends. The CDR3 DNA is TGTGCCAGCAGCCAATATCGGAACACTGAAGCTTTCTTT. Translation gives CASSQYRNTEAFF.

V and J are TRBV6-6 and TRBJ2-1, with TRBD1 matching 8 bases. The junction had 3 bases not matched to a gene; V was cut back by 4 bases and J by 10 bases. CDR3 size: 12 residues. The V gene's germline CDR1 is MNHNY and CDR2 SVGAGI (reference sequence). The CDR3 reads CASSSGGEEQFF. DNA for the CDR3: TGTGCCAGCAGTTCAGGGGGCGAGGAGCAGTTCTTC.

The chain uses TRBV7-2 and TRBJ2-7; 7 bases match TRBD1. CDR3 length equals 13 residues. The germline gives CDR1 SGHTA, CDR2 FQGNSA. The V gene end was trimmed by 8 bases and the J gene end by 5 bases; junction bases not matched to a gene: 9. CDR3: CASDNRQGHEQYF. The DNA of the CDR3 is TGTGCCAGCGATAATAGACAGGGCCACGAGCAGTACTTC.

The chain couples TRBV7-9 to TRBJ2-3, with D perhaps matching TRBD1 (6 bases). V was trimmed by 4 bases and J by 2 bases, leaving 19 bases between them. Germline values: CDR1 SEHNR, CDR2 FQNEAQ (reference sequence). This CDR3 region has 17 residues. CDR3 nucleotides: TGTGCCAGCAGCTCCATGCTAGGGGGATTGAACACAGATACGCAGTATTTT. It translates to CASSSMLGGLNTDTQYF.